The present TCR beta chain was sequenced within a study of blood T cell repertoires in COVID-19 (dated by TCRdb to the early 2020s). Describing the broader study: Samples covering the acute and convalescent phases of COVID-19 were provided by collaborators in the United States, Italy and Spain. The prospective study material was composed of cDNA or gDNA derived from T cells, B-cell-depleted T cells, or PBMCs. Deeply sampled blood TCRbeta repertoires from subjects exposed to, actively infected with, or recovered from COVID-19 were included in the dataset. The repertoires were released in a freely available public database meant as a resource for research on the immune response to SARS-CoV-2. The samples were drawn from the first 160 participants of the ongoing ImmuneRACE study and from some 1,300 subjects provided by 6 global collaborators. Sample metadata almost always included a de-identified subject ID, COVID-19 status, age in years and sex. Where available, HLA class I and class II types were obtained from metadata supplied by the sample provider rather than from assay-based typing.

In the prospective study, participants were roughly 18 to 95 years old, resided in about two dozen geographic areas of the United States, and were enrolled through a virtual design. In the prospective study, participants were assigned to cohorts based on the clinical history participants reported in a screening survey and a study questionnaire. Exposed participants had been in contact with someone with a PCR-confirmed or clinician-diagnosed COVID-19 case within 2 weeks of study entry. In the prospective study, mobile phlebotomists collected whole blood, serum and a nasopharyngeal or oropharyngeal swab from each participant. Over an approximately 2-month period, participants in the prospective study had the option of providing additional blood draws and questionnaires. Blood samples from the prospective study were shipped frozen or at room temperature prior to DNA extraction. TCRbeta CDR3 regions were amplified from genomic DNA using the immunoSEQ Assay, a bias-controlled multiplex PCR. Turning to the authors' computational methods: The number of nucleated cells in each sample was estimated by amplification of reference gene primers within the assay. To quantify the absolute abundance of each unique TCRbeta CDR3 rearrangement, sequence reads were collapsed and filtered. For each sample, productive Simpson clonality was calculated as the square root of Simpson's diversity index over productive rearrangements. This is the immuneACCESS table as TCRdb keeps it, with only in-frame sequences that have V and J called. A part of the clones is gone; compared with another copy, unresolved V genes explain less than half, and the rest is unexplained. V and J calls and clone size follow that table, whereas D and trimming were derived from the DNA. In all, the sample holds roughly 200,000 clones, and 80% to 85% of those were seen once. The ten largest clonotypes hold 3% to 3.5% of the sample.

The CDR3 contains 15 residues, cysteine and phenylalanine counted. The retained sequence is limited to the CDR3, 45 bases, with the frame set at the first base. CDR1 MGHRA and CDR2 YSYEKL are derived from the germline V gene. At the junction V is shortened by 1 base and J by 7 bases, with 17 bases in between. Findings and caveats that apply to the study as a whole: Clinical and demographic metadata were provided uncurated, with the amount varying by source and participant.

Remarks on this clone: Its binding antigen is unknown. One base away there is no much larger clone; base qualities are not given.

The specimen was PBMCs or T cells enriched from blood (not recorded which). The rearranged chain carries TRBV4-1 and TRBJ2-7; the D gene is perhaps TRBD2, from 7 matching bases. This receptor was taken from a woman aged 25 to 39 who had been exposed to COVID-19. The CDR3 region reads CASSQAGGAWPEQYF. The DNA is as follows: TGCGCCAGCAGCCAAGCTGGGGGGGCCTGGCCGGAGCAGTACTTC.